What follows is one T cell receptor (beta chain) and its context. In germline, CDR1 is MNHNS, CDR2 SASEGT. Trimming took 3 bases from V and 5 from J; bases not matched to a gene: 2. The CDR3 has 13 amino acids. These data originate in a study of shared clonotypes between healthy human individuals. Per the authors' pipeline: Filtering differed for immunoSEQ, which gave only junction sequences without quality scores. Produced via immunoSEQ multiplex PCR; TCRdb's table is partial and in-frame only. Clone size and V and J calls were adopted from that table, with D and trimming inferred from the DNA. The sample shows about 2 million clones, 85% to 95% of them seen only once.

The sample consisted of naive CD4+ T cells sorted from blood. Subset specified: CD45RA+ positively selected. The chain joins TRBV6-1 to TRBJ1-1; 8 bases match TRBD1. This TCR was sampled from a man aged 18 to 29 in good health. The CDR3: CASSDRGRTEAFF. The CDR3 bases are TGTGCCAGCAGTGACAGGGGGCGAACTGAAGCTTTCTTT.